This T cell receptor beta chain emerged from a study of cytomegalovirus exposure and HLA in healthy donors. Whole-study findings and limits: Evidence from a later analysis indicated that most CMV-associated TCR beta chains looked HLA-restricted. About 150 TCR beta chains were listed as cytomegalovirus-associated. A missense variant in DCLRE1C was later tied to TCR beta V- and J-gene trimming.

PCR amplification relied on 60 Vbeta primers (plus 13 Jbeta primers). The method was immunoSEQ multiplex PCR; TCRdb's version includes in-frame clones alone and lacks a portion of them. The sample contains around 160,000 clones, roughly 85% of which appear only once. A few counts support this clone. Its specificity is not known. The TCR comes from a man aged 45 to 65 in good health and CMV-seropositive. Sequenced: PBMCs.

The CDR3 DNA follows: TGCGCCAGCAGCTTGTACGGGGAGAATGAAAAACTGTTTTTT. Amino acids: CASSLYGENEKLFF. V usage is TRBV5-1 and J usage is TRBJ1-4, with D unresolved. Germline V gene lookup returns CDR1 SGHRS and CDR2 YFSETQ. The CDR3 totals 14 residues. The V gene lost 1 base and the J gene lost 5 bases, with 9 bases spanning the gap.